The rows below give T cell receptor beta chains drawn from one sample of a study of OX40 agonist ivuxolimab in advanced cancers. Only in-frame clones appear in the TCRdb table, and some are missing; sequencing was by immunoSEQ multiplex PCR. The table shows 70,000 to 90,000 clones, with about 90% occurring only once. The sequencing used CD4+ or CD8+ T cells sorted from blood, collected in a trial of the OX40 agonist ivuxolimab. The origin of the receptors is an adult with an advanced solid tumor such as melanoma, head and neck, liver or kidney cancer. Each CDR3 is given with its conserved first and last residue. A D gene is named only where the DNA matches it firmly. Some rows mark clone size as missing; the rest say once, few, many or name a class of expanded clone.

d_call j_call clone_size v_call cdr3_aa cdr3_nt
TRBD1 TRBJ2-7 NA TRBV19 CASSPGQHSYEQYF TGTGCCAGTAGCCCGGGACAGCACTCCTACGAGCAGTACTTC
NA TRBJ2-1 NA TRBV30 CAWIPYNEQFF TGTGCCTGGATCCCTTACAATGAGCAGTTCTTC
NA TRBJ1-2 once TRBV6-5 CASSYYSSSYGYTF TGTGCCAGCAGTTACTATTCCAGCTCCTATGGCTACACCTTC
TRBD2 TRBJ2-1 NA TRBV4-3 CASSQDLGLGGLSSYNEQFF TGCGCCAGCAGCCAAGACTTGGGACTAGGGGGACTCAGCTCCTACAATGAGCAGTTCTTC
NA TRBJ2-6 NA TRBV2 CASSPTGAYGSGANVLTF TGTGCCAGCAGTCCGACTGGGGCATATGGCTCTGGGGCCAACGTCCTGACTTTC
TRBD2 TRBJ2-3 NA TRBV4-3 CASSQASHSGTSTDTQYF TGCGCCAGCAGCCAAGCCTCTCACAGCGGGACTAGCACAGATACGCAGTATTTT
NA TRBJ1-5 NA TRBV6-1 CASSVGRDQPQHF TGTGCCAGCAGTGTTGGGAGGGATCAGCCCCAGCATTTT
NA TRBJ1-1 once TRBV19 CASLSRVLGTEAFF TGTGCCAGCCTTTCCAGGGTTTTGGGCACTGAAGCTTTCTTT
NA TRBJ2-1 once TRBV27 CASSFGVEQFF TGTGCCAGCAGTTTTGGGGTTGAGCAGTTCTTC
TRBD1 TRBJ1-1 NA TRBV11-3 CASSYRGLNTEAFF TGTGCCAGCAGCTACAGGGGTCTGAACACTGAAGCTTTCTTT
NA TRBJ1-3 NA TRBV6-5 CASSYGSGPGNTIYF TGTGCCAGCAGTTACGGGTCGGGACCTGGAAACACCATATATTTT
TRBD1 TRBJ1-5 NA TRBV18 CASSPQGQGAQPQHF TGTGCCAGCTCACCACAGGGACAGGGGGCTCAGCCCCAGCATTTT
NA TRBJ1-1 NA TRBV13 CASSLYADTEAFF TGTGCCAGCAGCTTATATGCGGACACTGAAGCTTTCTTT
TRBD1 TRBJ1-3 NA TRBV6-5 CASSYSGTGAGNTIYF TGTGCCAGCAGTTACTCGGGGACAGGGGCTGGAAACACCATATATTTT
NA TRBJ2-7 once TRBV10-2 CASSESNEQYF TGCGCCAGCAGTGAGTCGAACGAGCAGTACTTC
NA TRBJ2-1 NA TRBV29-1 CSVDLATDLDEQFF TGCAGCGTTGATCTGGCTACAGACCTCGATGAGCAGTTCTTC
NA TRBJ2-3 NA TRBV27 CASNLGLGDTDTQYF TGTGCCAGCAACCTGGGGCTCGGGGACACAGATACGCAGTATTTT
NA TRBJ1-4 NA TRBV5-6 CASSFGTSEKLFF TGTGCCAGCAGCTTTGGGACCAGTGAAAAACTGTTTTTT
TRBD2 TRBJ2-3 NA TRBV19 CATRTWRLAGSWDTGDTQYF TGTGCCACCCGAACGTGGAGACTAGCGGGGTCGTGGGACACGGGAGATACGCAGTATTTT
NA TRBJ2-7 NA TRBV28 CASSSSGVWNEQYF TGTGCCAGCAGTTCCTCAGGGGTCTGGAACGAGCAGTACTTC
NA TRBJ1-6 NA TRBV15 CATSPGGAVRYNSPLHF TGTGCCACCAGCCCCGGGGGGGCGGTAAGGTATAATTCACCCCTCCACTTT
NA TRBJ2-7 NA TRBV28 CASSYPGGPREQYF TGTGCCAGCAGTTACCCCGGGGGGCCGAGAGAGCAGTACTTC
NA TRBJ2-3 NA TRBV27 CASRRARFTDTQYF TGTGCCAGCAGGAGGGCCAGGTTCACGGATACGCAGTATTTT
TRBD1 TRBJ1-4 NA TRBV15 CATSRDREVREKLFF TGTGCCACCAGTAGAGACAGGGAAGTTCGGGAAAAACTGTTTTTT
NA TRBJ1-1 NA TRBV10-3 CAISDIGGGNEAFF TGTGCCATCAGTGATATAGGAGGGGGGAATGAAGCTTTCTTT
TRBD2 TRBJ2-1 NA TRBV29-1 CSVEGSGGRGSYNEQFF TGCAGCGTTGAAGGTAGCGGGGGCCGTGGCTCCTACAATGAGCAGTTCTTC
NA TRBJ1-1 once TRBV30 CAWSVIGNTEAFF TGTGCCTGGAGTGTAATAGGGAACACTGAAGCTTTCTTT